This T cell receptor (beta chain) originates from a study of spatial heterogeneity in lung cancer. Whole-study context: Unique TCR and UMI combinations averaged more than ten appearances each in raw reads.

Each TCR cDNA molecule bore a unique molecular identifier. TCRdb passed the 5' RACE reads through MiXCR, listing each CDR3 protein once. The table has approximately 38,000 distinct CDR3 sequences, around 5.8% seen once; the top ten hold 11%. Time point defined: sample taken at primary tumor resection. Whole RNA from tumor, nontumor lung or frozen PBMC was sequenced unsorted. The donors comprised some 72 untreated early-stage non-small cell lung cancer patients. Points from the study as a whole: There were more appearances of ubiquitous expanded tumor TCRs in blood at resection than at follow-up.

Trimming cost V 6 bases and J 3 bases, with 9 bases left between them. This CDR3 region has 13 residues. The V gene's germline CDR1 is SGHDN and CDR2 FVKESK. This clonotype was recorded at least ten times. Its antigen is unknown. Material: PBMCs, obtained at surgery. This receptor was identified in a male donor with early-stage non-small cell lung cancer. The chain links TRBV14 to TRBJ2-1, with no clear D. This chain's CDR3 is CASSLISYNEQFF. CDR3 sequence (DNA): TGTGCCAGCAGTCTTATAAGCTACAATGAGCAGTTCTTC.